This T cell receptor beta chain was identified during a study of T cells in Graves' hyperthyroidism and ophthalmopathy. The wider study: Peripheral blood was acquired at first diagnosis, ahead of any therapy whatsoever.

Germline CDR1 SGHKS, CDR2 YYEKEE (reference sequence). This CDR3 has 13 amino acids. V gave up 2 bases and J gave up 6 bases, with 11 bases separating them. Amplified regions were TCR beta CDR3 sequences from RNA transcripts. First-round RT-PCR of the TCR CDR3 relied on the HTBI primer set. One entry per CDR3 protein results from TCRdb running MiXCR on the multiplex PCR reads. The sample has 300,000 to 450,000 distinct CDR3 sequences, about 14% seen once. Points on this clonotype: Its cognate antigen is unknown.

Study-level findings and limits: The model forecast ophthalmopathy, anticipating it by a median about six months before onset.

Using over 8.5 ml of fresh peripheral blood, PBMCs were prepared. Sequenced material: blood. The source is a young woman with Graves' ophthalmopathy. This sequence joins TRBV5-5 and TRBJ1-1, with D perhaps TRBD1 (5 bases). Here the CDR3 DNA reads TGTGCCAGCAGCTTTTATGGGGCCCCTGAAGCTTTCTTT. This encodes CASSFYGAPEAFF. Full variable domain (rest looked up from reference TRBV5-5 and TRBJ1-1): DAGVTQSPTHLIKTRGQQVTLRCSPISGHKSVSWYQQVLGQGPQFIFQYYEKEERGRGNFPDRFSARQFPNYSSELNVNALLLGDSALYLCASSFYGAPEAFFGQGTRLTVV.